This T cell receptor (beta chain) was found in a study of blood T cell repertoires in COVID-19. Study background: Acute and convalescent COVID-19 specimens originated in the United States, Italy and Spain. Nucleic acid was either cDNA or gDNA, and it came from T cells, B-cell-depleted T cells, or PBMCs.

In the authors' workflow: Nucleated cell counts were estimated from reference gene primer amplification. Here immunoSEQ multiplex PCR was the method, and the copy in TCRdb shows in-frame clones only, minus some. V, J and clone size were drawn from that table, and D and trimming were deduced from the DNA. The sample has fewer than 200,000 clones, approximately 91% seen once. In germline, CDR1 is MNHEY, CDR2 SMNVEV (reference sequence). Trimming took 4 bases from V and 5 from J; bases not matched to a gene: 12. This CDR3 is built from 17 residues. This chain joins TRBV27 and TRBJ2-3; 10 bases fit TRBD2. Sequences were obtained from peripheral blood. The receptor was isolated from a man aged 18 to 29 with COVID-19, enrolled during active disease. This CDR3 is CASSSFGSGRARDTQYF. As DNA, the CDR3 is TGTGCCAGCAGTTCCTTCGGGAGCGGGAGGGCCAGAGATACGCAGTATTTT.